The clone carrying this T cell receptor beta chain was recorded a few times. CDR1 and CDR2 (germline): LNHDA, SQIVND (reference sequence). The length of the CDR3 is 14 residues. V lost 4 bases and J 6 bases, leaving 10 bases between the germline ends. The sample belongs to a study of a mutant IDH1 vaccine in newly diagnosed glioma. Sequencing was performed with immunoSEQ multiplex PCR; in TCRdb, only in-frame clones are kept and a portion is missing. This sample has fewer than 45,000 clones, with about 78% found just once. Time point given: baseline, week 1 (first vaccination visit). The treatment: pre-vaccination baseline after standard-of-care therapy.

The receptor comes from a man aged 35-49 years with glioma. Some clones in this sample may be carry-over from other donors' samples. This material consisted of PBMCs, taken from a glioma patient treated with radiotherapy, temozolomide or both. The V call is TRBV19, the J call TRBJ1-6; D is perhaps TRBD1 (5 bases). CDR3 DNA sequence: TGTGCCAGTAGTAGAGGGAGGGGTAATTCACCCCTCCACTTT. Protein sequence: CASSRGRGNSPLHF.